What follows are 8 T cell receptor beta chains derived from one specimen sequenced in a study of cytomegalovirus exposure and HLA in healthy donors. Clones were read by immunoSEQ multiplex PCR, and TCRdb kept only the in-frame ones, dropping some. This table holds 130,000 or so clones, about 88% found once. The specimen was PBMCs. Receptors were obtained from a woman aged 18-29 years in good health and CMV-seropositive.

This clone was seen a few times. The chain employs TRBV30 and TRBJ2-2, with D possibly TRBD1 on 7 matching bases. V was trimmed by 8 bases and J by 6 bases, leaving 19 bases between them. Germline CDR1 is GTSNPN and CDR2 is SVGIG (reference sequence). The CDR3 has 14 residues. In DNA form, the CDR3 reads TGTGCCGGGGGTCGACAGGGAGGCGCCGGGGAGCTGTTTTTT. Translated, it gives CAGGRQGGAGELFF.

The chain carries TRBV6-5 and TRBJ1-4; perhaps TRBD1 as D (5 bases). The V and J ends lost 5 bases and 5 bases respectively, with 9 bases between them. The CDR3 extends over 13 amino acids. CDR1 is MNHEY and CDR2 is SVGAGI in the germline V gene. The CDR3 is CASSATGNEKLFF. CDR3 sequence (DNA): TGTGCCAGCAGTGCCACAGGAAATGAAAAACTGTTTTTT.

This clone was recorded only once. The rearrangement joins TRBV7-2 to TRBJ2-7; TRBD2 aligns across 12 bases. Germline V CDR1 and CDR2: SGHTA, FQGNSA. There are 16 residues in the CDR3. V was clipped by 0 bases and J by 5 bases; unmatched bases: 5. This chain's CDR3 is CASSLALAGGQNEQYF. CDR3 nucleotides: TGTGCCAGCAGCTTAGCGCTAGCGGGGGGGCAAAACGAGCAGTACTTC. Filled out from reference TRBV7-2 and TRBJ2-7, the complete variable domain reads GAGVSQSPSNKVTEKGKDVELRCDPISGHTALYWYRQSLGQGLEFLIYFQGNSAPDKSGLPSDRFSAERTGGSVSTLTIQRTQQEDSAVYLCASSLALAGGQNEQYFGPGTRLTVT.

The chain recombines TRBV13 with TRBJ2-2; 8 bases line up with TRBD1. The V segment lost 3 bases and the J segment 2 bases; nucleotides outside the gene matches: 11. CDR3 size: 18 residues. Germline CDR1 and CDR2: PRHDT and FYEKMQ (reference sequence). The CDR3: CASSFMTGTGGNTGELFF. The CDR3 nucleotides are TGTGCCAGCAGCTTCATGACCGGGACAGGAGGTAACACCGGGGAGCTGTTTTTT. Supplemented by reference TRBV13 and TRBJ2-2, the full variable domain reads AAGVIQSPRHLIKEKRETATLKCYPIPRHDTVYWYQQGPGQDPQFLISFYEKMQSDKGSIPDRFSAQQFSDYHSELNMSSLELGDSALYFCASSFMTGTGGNTGELFFGEGSRLTVL.

The sample holds a few counts of this clone. V is TRBV27 and J is TRBJ2-3, with D perhaps TRBD1 (5 bases). Germline CDR1 and CDR2: MNHEY and SMNVEV (reference sequence). The ends were cut back, 0 bases at V and 1 base at J, with 17 bases in the middle. CDR3 length: 18 residues. In DNA form, the CDR3 reads TGTGCCAGCAGTTTATCCCTGGACACTCAGGGTCGCACAGATACGCAGTATTTT. This codes for CASSLSLDTQGRTDTQYF.

This chain links TRBV10-3 with TRBJ1-2; D call uncertain. The CDR3 totals 12 residues. V lost 3 bases and J 8 bases, leaving 10 bases between the germline ends. Germline V gene data show CDR1 as ENHRY and CDR2 as SYGVKD. The CDR3 sequence: CAISDRTWGYTF. CDR3 nucleotide sequence: TGTGCCATCAGTGACCGCACATGGGGCTACACCTTC.

The count of this clone is one. V gene TRBV28 combines with J gene TRBJ1-1; 11 bases fit TRBD1. This CDR3 has 17 amino acids. The V segment lost 0 bases and the J segment 3 bases; nucleotides outside the gene matches: 6. Germline loops: CDR1 MDHEN, CDR2 SYDVKM. Written as DNA, the CDR3 is TGTGCCAGCAGTTTATGGGACAGGGGGCGCAGGGACACTGAAGCTTTCTTT. Encoded protein: CASSLWDRGRRDTEAFF.

V gene TRBV10-3 combines with J gene TRBJ1-2; D may be TRBD1 (6 bases). Trimming stripped 5 bases from V and 1 base from J, with 11 bases between. The CDR3 covers 14 residues. Germline V CDR1 and CDR2: ENHRY, SYGVKD. The CDR3: CAISTGTDNYGYTF. The CDR3 DNA reads as TGTGCCATCAGTACAGGGACGGATAACTATGGCTACACCTTC.